What follows describes a single T cell receptor beta chain. The protocol was immunoSEQ multiplex PCR, while the TCRdb copy is restricted to in-frame clones and leaves out a portion. This table holds over 85,000 clones, about 90% found once. This sample stems from a study of T cell responses to AZD1222 COVID-19 vaccine. The material sequenced was peripheral blood, taken on day 0 of AZD1222 vaccination. The TCR was taken from an adult in good health.

Here the CDR3 DNA reads TGTGCCAGCAGCGAGGGGATGAACACCGGGGAGCTGTTTTTT. This encodes CASSEGMNTGELFF. V gene TRBV7-3 combines with J gene TRBJ2-2, with D possibly called TRBD1 or TRBD2 (5 bases each). The CDR3 is 14 residues long. Germline assignment: CDR1 SGHTA and CDR2 FQGTGA. Trimming left V 5 bases short and J 1 base short, with 8 bases between.